This T cell receptor beta chain originates from a study of early T cells in non-severe SARS-CoV-2 infection. cDNA molecules, individually, were tagged with unique molecular identifiers. TCRdb called the 5' RACE reads again in MiXCR, with one record for every CDR3 protein. Seen here are tens of thousands of distinct CDR3 sequences, around 12% observed once, and the top ten hold 3.5% to 5%. The trim removed 5 bases at V and 1 base at J, leaving 11 bases unmatched. Germline V gene lookup returns CDR1 SGHAT and CDR2 FQNNGV. This CDR3 comprises 19 residues. With regard to this clonotype: Its antigen is not identified.

The study's findings and limits: Matching against VDJdb likely underestimated virus-specific expansions, favoring anti-spike CD8.

The sample here was whole blood, taken at baseline. This sequence originates from an adult who was a healthcare worker with PCR-confirmed SARS-CoV-2 infection or an uninfected control (not recorded which). The chain is built from TRBV11-2 and TRBJ2-4; 13 nucleotides line up with TRBD2. The CDR3 coding sequence is TGTGCCAGCAGCCCAAGACTAGCGGGAGGAGATTGGGCCAAAAACATTCAGTACTTC. Amino acid sequence: CASSPRLAGGDWAKNIQYF. Drawing the rest from reference TRBV11-2 and TRBJ2-4, the complete variable domain is EAGVAQSPRYKIIEKRQSVAFWCNPISGHATLYWYQQILGQGPKLLIQFQNNGVVDDSQLPKDRFSAERLKGVDSTLKIQPAKLEDSAVYLCASSPRLAGGDWAKNIQYFGAGTRLSVL.